Each of the 11 T cell receptor beta chains below was sequenced from the same sample in a study of cytomegalovirus exposure and HLA in healthy donors. Researchers ran the PCR with 60 Vbeta and 13 Jbeta primers. TCRdb keeps only in-frame clones here, not all; method: immunoSEQ multiplex PCR. The table lists 89,000 or so clones, about 81% of them singletons. Input material: PBMCs. All receptors derive from a man aged 18 to 29 in good health and CMV-seropositive.

Only a few counts were recorded for this clone. The rearrangement joins TRBV30 to TRBJ1-4, with 8 nucleotides matching TRBD1. V dropped 7 bases and J dropped 8; count of bases not matched to a gene: 6. The V gene's germline CDR1 is GTSNPN and CDR2 SVGIG (reference sequence). The CDR3 sequence is 12 residues long. Written as DNA, the CDR3 is TGTGCCTTCGACAGGGGCGCGGAAAAACTGTTTTTT. It specifies CAFDRGAEKLFF. Full variable domain (missing parts from reference TRBV30 and TRBJ1-4): SQTIHQWPATLVQPVGSPLSLECTVEGTSNPNLYWYRQAAGRGLQLLFYSVGIGQISSEVPQNLSASRPQDRQFILSSKKLLLSDSGFYLCAFDRGAEKLFFGSGTQLSVL.

The J gene is TRBJ2-3, the V gene TRBV7-9; tentatively, D is TRBD2 (5 bases). The CDR3 is 14 residues long. V lost 2 bases, J lost 6 bases, and 12 bases lay in between. CDR1 and CDR2 (germline): SEHNR, FQNEAQ (reference sequence). The CDR3 spells CASSLTTGMDTQYF. The CDR3 region has the DNA TGTGCCAGCAGCTTAACGACGGGAATGGATACGCAGTATTTT.

This clone was counted a single time. V usage is TRBV10-3 and J usage is TRBJ1-5, with TRBD1 matching over 9 bases. V was pared by 8 bases and J by 3 bases, with 2 bases of the junction left unmatched. Germline lookup yields CDR1 ENHRY and CDR2 SYGVKD. CDR3 length: 13 residues. CDR3 sequence: CAIGDRANQPQHF. In DNA, the CDR3 is TGTGCCATCGGGGACAGGGCCAATCAGCCCCAGCATTTT.

This clone was seen a handful of times. The chain is built from TRBV4-1 and TRBJ1-1; 7 bases agree with TRBD1. V gave up 1 base and J gave up 5 bases; unmatched junction bases: 4. The CDR3 consists of 14 residues. Germline V gives CDR1 MGHRA, CDR2 YSYEKL. The CDR3 DNA follows: TGCGCCAGCAGCCAAGGACAGGGTTGGACTGAAGCTTTCTTT. It translates to CASSQGQGWTEAFF.

The CDR3 sequence is CASSLLGGQGAYEQYF. CDR3 coding DNA: TGTGCCAGCAGCTTACTTGGGGGACAGGGGGCCTACGAGCAGTACTTC. V and J are TRBV7-6 and TRBJ2-7; 11 bases map to TRBD1. V shed 2 bases, J shed 2 bases, and the junction held 5 bases outside the gene matches. The CDR3 length is 16 residues. Germline V gene sequence: CDR1 SGHVS, CDR2 FNYEAQ.

The V gene is TRBV19, the J gene TRBJ1-5; 8 nucleotides line up with TRBD1. J lost 0 bases, V lost 5 bases, and 6 bases had no gene match. Germline CDR1 reads LNHDA; CDR2 reads SQIVND (reference sequence). The CDR3 totals 16 residues. The DNA of the CDR3 is TGTGCCAGTAGTCCGAGACAGGGGAATAGCAATCAGCCCCAGCATTTT. Amino acid sequence: CASSPRQGNSNQPQHF.

The chain uses TRBV6-4 and TRBJ2-3; maybe TRBD2 (6 bases). CDR1 and CDR2 (germline): MRHNA, SNTAGT. Between the trimmed V and J ends, which lost 3 bases and 0 bases, there was a span of 7 bases. The CDR3 length is 14 residues. The CDR3 is CASSERGSTDTQYF. CDR3 in DNA: TGTGCCAGCAGTGAGCGGGGTAGCACAGATACGCAGTATTTT.

This clone appeared a few times. The rearrangement links TRBV5-1 to TRBJ1-1; tentatively, D is TRBD1 (6 bases). The CDR3 is 14 residues long. Trimming cost V 1 base and J 4 bases, with 11 bases left between them. Per germline, CDR1 SGHRS and CDR2 YFSETQ. The chain's CDR3 is CASSLSQGSTEAFF. The CDR3, as DNA: TGCGCCAGCAGCTTGTCCCAGGGGAGCACTGAAGCTTTCTTT.

This clone was seen only once. The chain combines TRBV29-1 with TRBJ2-7; 8 nucleotides agree with TRBD1. The ends lost 3 bases at V and 3 bases at J; junction bases unmatched: 4. This CDR3 comprises 13 residues. The germline V gene encodes CDR1 SQVTM and CDR2 ANQGSEA. The CDR3 reads CSVEVTGGYEQYF. CDR3 nucleotide sequence: TGCAGCGTTGAGGTTACAGGGGGCTACGAGCAGTACTTC.

The genes are TRBV6-1 and TRBJ2-3; 8 bases fit TRBD1. Germline V gene sequence: CDR1 MNHNS, CDR2 SASEGT. CDR3 length: 15 residues. The V and J ends lost 2 bases and 1 base, in that order; junction bases with no gene match: 2. The CDR3 DNA is TGTGCCAGCAGTGAATGGGGACAGGGCACAGATACGCAGTATTTT. Its protein is CASSEWGQGTDTQYF.

CDR3 loop: CAWRAAGTDTQYF. The CDR3 bases are TGTGCCTGGAGGGCGGCTGGCACAGATACGCAGTATTTT. The gene calls are TRBV30 and TRBJ2-3, with no clear D. Trimming shortened V by 3 bases and J by 1 base, and 8 bases separated the two germline ends. The CDR3 has 13 amino acids. CDR1 and CDR2 from the germline V gene are GTSNPN and SVGIG (reference sequence).